Below are 18 T cell receptor beta chains sequenced from a single sample in a study of blood T cells in healthy people across ages. Together with a sample-barcoded 5' primer, a J-beta primer mix was included in a second PCR lasting about 6 to 11 cycles. TCRdb independently ran MiXCR on the 5' RACE reads; one entry per CDR3 protein. The data hold 550,000 to 800,000 distinct CDR3 sequences, with more than 20% observed a single time. Sequencing used blood. The receptor source for this set is a man between 70 and 80 years old in good health.

This clonotype was observed a few times. The rearrangement uses TRBV6-5 and TRBJ2-5; 11 nucleotides align to TRBD2. The assigned J gene may be wrong: the sequence end matches TRBJ2-1 better. The germline V gene has CDR1 MNHEY and CDR2 SVGAGI. The CDR3 length is 17 residues. CDR3 nucleotides: TGTGCCAGCAGTTACTCGCTAGCGGGAGGTACCTACAATGAGCAGTTCTTC. It codes for CASSYSLAGGTYNEQFF.

V is TRBV11-2 and J is TRBJ2-7, with D unresolved. Trimming took off 0 bases at V and 2 bases at J, with 5 bases between the two ends. Per germline, CDR1 SGHAT and CDR2 FQNNGV. The CDR3 has 13 residues. CDR3 amino acids: CASSLELPYEQYF. DNA for the CDR3: TGTGCCAGCAGCTTAGAGCTGCCCTACGAGCAGTACTTC.

This clonotype was counted a few times. The gene calls are TRBV2 and TRBJ2-5; D unresolved. Between the trimmed V and J ends, which lost 5 bases and 1 base, there was a span of 11 bases. The CDR3 runs to 14 residues. Looked up from germline, CDR1 is SNHLY and CDR2 is FYNNEI. The CDR3 sequence is CASSKRTPQETQYF. The CDR3, as DNA: TGTGCCAGCAGTAAGCGTACACCCCAAGAGACCCAGTACTTC.

V and J are TRBV6-5 and TRBJ2-3; TRBD1 matches 9 bases. The CDR3 has 14 residues. Per the germline V gene, CDR1 is MNHEY and CDR2 is SVGAGI. V shed 8 bases, J shed 5 bases, and the junction held 8 bases outside the gene matches. CDR3 DNA sequence: TGTGCCAGCGCCAAGGACAGGGGAGGAGATACGCAGTATTTT. Translating it yields CASAKDRGGDTQYF.

This clonotype was found a few times. The V and J genes are TRBV19 and TRBJ2-1; 7 bases agree with TRBD2. The V and J ends lost 1 base and 7 bases, in that order; junction bases with no gene match: 7. There are 15 residues in the CDR3. The germline V gene encodes CDR1 LNHDA and CDR2 SQIVND (reference sequence). CDR3 sequence: CASSIGAGVGNEQFF. DNA of the CDR3: TGTGCCAGTAGTATAGGGGCGGGAGTGGGTAATGAGCAGTTCTTC.

This clonotype was observed many times. The chain combines TRBV7-2 with TRBJ2-3; 8 bases match TRBD2. From germline, CDR1 is SGHTA and CDR2 FQGNSA. CDR3 length: 15 amino acids. J lost 4 bases, V lost 5 bases, and 8 bases had no gene match. CDR3 coding DNA: TGTGCCAGCAGCCCCGCAGCGGGAGAGGCAGATACGCAGTATTTT. It specifies CASSPAAGEADTQYF.

CDR3 loop: CSAGDRVKGAQYF. CDR3 nucleotide sequence: TGCAGTGCGGGGGACAGGGTCAAGGGGGCCCAGTACTTC. This chain links TRBV20-1 with TRBJ2-5, with 9 bases lining up with TRBD1. This CDR3 is 13 amino acids long. V lost 6 bases, J lost 9 bases, and 11 bases stayed unmatched. Germline lookup yields CDR1 DFQATT and CDR2 SNEGSKA (reference sequence).

This sequence joins TRBV5-6 and TRBJ2-1; D remains unclear. The CDR3 consists of 12 residues. CDR1 and CDR2 from the germline V gene are SGHDT and YYEEEE. Trimming pared 1 base from V and 10 bases from J, leaving 9 bases between. The CDR3 bases are TGTGCCAGCAGCTTGCTGACCCCCGAGCAGTTCTTC. Translating it yields CASSLLTPEQFF.

This clonotype has more than one count but fewer than ten. The chain has TRBV24-1 and TRBJ2-5, with D possibly being TRBD2 (7 bases). The J call is uncertain, as TRBJ2-1 better fits the DNA end. Germline V gene lookup returns CDR1 KGHDR and CDR2 SFDVKD. This CDR3 spans 16 amino acids. For the CDR3, the DNA is TGTGCCACCAGTGATTTTCTTCCTGAGGGGGGGAATGAGCAGTTCTTC. This sequence encodes CATSDFLPEGGNEQFF.

The rearrangement uses TRBV5-1 and TRBJ1-2; D not resolved. This CDR3 region has 13 residues. CDR1 and CDR2 from the germline V gene are SGHRS and YFSETQ. The ends were cut back, 0 bases at V and 12 bases at J, with 15 bases in the middle. The CDR3 sequence: CASSLEVGVSNTF. As DNA, the CDR3 is TGCGCCAGCAGCTTGGAGGTCGGGGTTTCAAACACCTTC.

The V and J genes are TRBV7-3 and TRBJ2-4; D is unclear. V gave up 7 bases and J gave up 2 bases, with 6 bases separating them. The germline V gene has CDR1 SGHTA and CDR2 FQGTGA. CDR3 size: 12 residues. In DNA form, the CDR3 reads TGTGCCAGCACTGAGACCAAAAACATTCAGTACTTC. Translation: CASTETKNIQYF.

The genes are TRBV6-5 and TRBJ2-3; D may be TRBD1 or TRBD2 (5 bases each). CDR3 length: 16 residues. Trimming pared 6 bases from V and 1 base from J, leaving 17 bases between. CDR1 is MNHEY, CDR2 SVGAGI, per germline. This CDR3 reads CASRDPGRDRTDTQYF. The CDR3 DNA sequence: TGTGCCAGCAGGGATCCGGGACGTGACCGCACAGATACGCAGTATTTT.

This clonotype was seen more than once but under ten times. The V gene is TRBV12-3 or TRBV12-4, the J gene TRBJ2-6; D call uncertain. This CDR3 has 15 residues. Trimming left V 3 bases short and J 0 bases short, with 6 bases between. The CDR3 loop reads CASSFSASGANVLTF. The DNA for the CDR3 is TGTGCCAGCAGTTTTTCCGCCTCTGGGGCCAACGTCCTGACTTTC.

This clonotype was recorded a few times. V and J are TRBV20-1 and TRBJ2-5, with 7 bases lining up with TRBD2. V was pared by 6 bases and J by 4 bases, with 11 bases of the junction left unmatched. Germline lookup yields CDR1 DFQATT and CDR2 SNEGSKA (reference sequence). The CDR3 contains 14 residues. CDR3 loop: CSAHRGSGRETQYF. CDR3 coding DNA: TGCAGTGCCCATCGCGGGAGCGGACGAGAGACCCAGTACTTC.

In this sample, this clonotype turned up a few times. The gene calls are TRBV24-1 and TRBJ1-5, with 9 bases matching TRBD1. CDR3 size: 16 residues. V lost 4 bases and J lost 2; bases outside the gene matches: 5. CDR1 and CDR2 from the germline V gene are KGHDR and SFDVKD. CDR3 nucleotides: TGTGCCACCAGTGACTCGGACAGGGGCGGCAATCAGCCCCAGCATTTT. This gives the protein CATSDSDRGGNQPQHF.

This clonotype was observed a few times. The chain has TRBV28 and TRBJ2-3, with D maybe TRBD2 (6 bases). Trimming took 4 bases from V and 2 from J, leaving 19 bases between them. Germline V CDR1 and CDR2: MDHEN, SYDVKM. This CDR3 region has 17 residues. The CDR3 region has the DNA TGTGCCAGCAGTTCCCCTCTCCTGGGACTGATCACAGATACGCAGTATTTT. This translates into CASSSPLLGLITDTQYF.

The chain joins TRBV12-3 or TRBV12-4 to TRBJ2-5; unclear D gene. The assigned J gene may be wrong: the sequence end matches TRBJ2-7 better. The CDR3 runs 12 residues. CDR3 sequence (DNA): TGTGCCAGCAGTATTCGAGCCTACGAGCAGTACTTC. Encoded protein: CASSIRAYEQYF.

There are a few counts of this clonotype. This chain's CDR3 is CASGRGTEAFF. CDR3 DNA sequence: TGTGCCAGCGGGAGGGGCACTGAAGCTTTCTTT. The gene calls are TRBV12-3 or TRBV12-4 and TRBJ1-1; a weak D match, TRBD1 (5 bases). V lost 8 bases and J 4 bases, leaving 8 bases between the germline ends. This CDR3 has 11 residues.